This T cell receptor beta chain was observed in a study of T cells in Graves' hyperthyroidism and ophthalmopathy (dated by TCRdb to about 2019). As for the study more broadly: TCR V-J signatures able to tell the groups apart were searched for in a discovery cohort of 100 patients, of whom about 40 had Graves' ophthalmopathy and 55 to 60 had stable Graves' hyperthyroidism. Whether ophthalmopathy could be predicted prospectively was tested in an independent validation cohort made up of about 18 hyperthyroidism patients plus 17 patients who later progressed to ophthalmopathy. The 100 discovery patients were divided at random into training and test sets in a 7:3 ratio. The study also compared thyroid tissue and blood T-cell repertoires from about six Graves' hyperthyroidism patients. Once sampling was done, hyperthyroidism patients were given methimazole at a starting dose of 30 mg daily, whereas ophthalmopathy patients were given high-dose intravenous methylprednisolone. TCR Vbeta CDR3 sequencing of 120 to 150 peripheral blood samples (under 45 ophthalmopathy, about 75 hyperthyroidism and about 17 progressor patients) is reported in the paper. The investigation overall reported the following: Most expanded thyroid clonotypes (frequency above 0.001) were also detected in blood, a finding suggesting that blood repertoires may reflect thyroid immune responses. Sample size was not statistically predetermined, and blinding of investigators to group allocation was not performed. During validation, the model predicted progression to ophthalmopathy a median of about 6.5 months ahead of onset, with around 70% sensitivity and under 85% specificity. A model built on a 13 V-J signature distinguished ophthalmopathy from stable hyperthyroidism, reaching 85% to 90% sensitivity and around 81% specificity in cross-validation and 80%/75% in testing.

The TCR beta CDR3 regions were amplified from RNA transcripts. The first round of RT-PCR for the TCR CDR3 was performed with the HTBI primer set and the Qiagen OneStep RT-PCR kit. A second multiplex PCR round built the libraries, followed by size selection and purification. Libraries were sequenced paired-end with 100 bp reads on an Illumina HiSeq2000. Per the original workflow: SOAPnuke was used to process the raw data, with reads discarded if the reads contained adapters or uncalled bases, had a mean Phred below 15, or lacked an exact constant-primer or identifier match. High-quality paired reads were merged using COPE v1.2.5, and each unique nucleotide sequence was defined as a clonotype. MiTCR v1.1 was used to align the clonotypes against IMGT TRBV, TRBD and TRBJ reference segments. The analysis included only V-J combinations with a frequency above 0.0001, which together covered more than 98% of the repertoires. A TCS score was defined as the ratio between F50 (clonal expansion) and ExV (chaos), using BLOSUM62-based TCRdist between CDR3 peptides within each V-J. Welch's t-statistics and random forest reduced around 550 V-J features to 13, which were used in a naive Bayes classifier (R e1071). Thyroid-blood repertoire similarity was quantified with the Morisita-Horn index. TCRdb reanalyzed the raw reads on its own, using fastp at Q25 for trimming and MiXCR for clone calling, and kept in-frame beta chains. Every CDR3 protein is listed once, alongside the most common genes and DNA of its rows. What appears here as the V and J calls and clone size reflects TCRdb's work, not the paper's. The sample data list around 660,000 distinct CDR3 sequences, and 45% of these were observed just once. The top ten clonotypes cover more than 7% of the sample.

This clonotype was counted at least ten times. This receptor's antigen is unknown. No per-base quality is available; no much larger clone lies one base away. Trimming takes 4 bases off V and 4 bases off J; junction bases not matched to a gene: 5. Its CDR3 holds 16 amino acids, cysteine through phenylalanine. Only the CDR3 DNA stays, 48 bases, in frame from base 1. CDR1 and CDR2 were assigned from the germline V gene as SNHLY and FYNNEI. Patients with uncontrolled infections, other autoimmune diseases, pregnancy or lactation were excluded. Diagnoses were established on the basis of clinical symptoms, serum thyroxine and TRAb, thyroid ultrasound, and orbital computed tomography. Total RNA was extracted with Trizol reagent, and quality was checked on an Agilent 2100 Bioanalyzer.

This receptor was taken from an adult man with Graves' disease, either hyperthyroidism or ophthalmopathy (not recorded which). The sequenced sample consisted of peripheral blood or thyroid tissue (not recorded which). The chain joins TRBV2 to TRBJ1-6, with TRBD1 identical over 9 junction bases. The CDR3 amino acid sequence is: CASSGLDRGYNSPLHF. DNA sequence: TGTGCCAGCAGTGGCCTGGACAGGGGATATAATTCACCCCTCCACTTT.